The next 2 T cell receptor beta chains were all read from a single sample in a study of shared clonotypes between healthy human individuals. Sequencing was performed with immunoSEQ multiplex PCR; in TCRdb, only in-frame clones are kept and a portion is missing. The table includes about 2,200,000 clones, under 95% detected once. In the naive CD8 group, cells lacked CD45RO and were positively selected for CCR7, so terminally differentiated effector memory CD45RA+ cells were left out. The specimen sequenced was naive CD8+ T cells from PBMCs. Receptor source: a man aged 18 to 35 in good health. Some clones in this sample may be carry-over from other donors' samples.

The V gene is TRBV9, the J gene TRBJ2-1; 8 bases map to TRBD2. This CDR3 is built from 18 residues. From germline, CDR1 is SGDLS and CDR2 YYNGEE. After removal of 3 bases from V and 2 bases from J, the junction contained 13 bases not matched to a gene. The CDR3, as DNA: TGTGCCAGCAGCGGTGCTGTCGGCGGAGCGGGAGCCTACAATGAGCAGTTCTTC. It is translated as CASSGAVGGAGAYNEQFF. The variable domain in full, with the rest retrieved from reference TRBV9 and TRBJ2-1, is DSGVTQTPKHLITATGQRVTLRCSPRSGDLSVYWYQQSLDQGLQFLIQYYNGEERAKGNILERFSAQQFPDLHSELNLSSLELGDSALYFCASSGAVGGAGAYNEQFFGPGTRLTVL.

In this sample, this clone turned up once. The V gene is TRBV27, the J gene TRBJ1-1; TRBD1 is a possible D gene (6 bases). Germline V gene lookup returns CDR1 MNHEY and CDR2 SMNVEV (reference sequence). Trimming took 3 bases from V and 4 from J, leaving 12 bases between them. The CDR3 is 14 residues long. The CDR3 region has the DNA TGTGCCAGCAGTTTTGACAGGTCTGGCACTGAAGCTTTCTTT. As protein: CASSFDRSGTEAFF.